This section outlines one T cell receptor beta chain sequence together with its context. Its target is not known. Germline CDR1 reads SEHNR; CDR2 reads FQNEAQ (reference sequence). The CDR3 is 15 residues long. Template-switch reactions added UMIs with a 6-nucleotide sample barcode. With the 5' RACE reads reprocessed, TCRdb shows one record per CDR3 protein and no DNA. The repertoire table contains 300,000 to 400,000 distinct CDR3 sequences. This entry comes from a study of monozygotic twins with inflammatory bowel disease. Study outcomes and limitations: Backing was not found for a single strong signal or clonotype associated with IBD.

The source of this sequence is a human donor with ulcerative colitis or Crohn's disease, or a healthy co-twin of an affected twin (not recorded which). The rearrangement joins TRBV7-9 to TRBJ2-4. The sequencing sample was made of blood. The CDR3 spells CASSHGFIAKNIQYF.